This T cell receptor (beta chain) was profiled in a study of beta chain features in type 1 diabetes. Study-level findings and limits: Shorter templates may be favored by PCR, equally so in patients and controls. TCRB CDR3s from Type 1 diabetes patients were moderately but significantly shorter in all four CD4+ subsets. For TCRB rearrangement, an influence of HLA type remained unresolved here.

This clone was recorded at least ten times. Antigen unknown. Isolated RNA was reverse transcribed in full, so expressed TCRB transcripts were sequenced. Clones were read by immunoSEQ multiplex PCR, and TCRdb kept only the in-frame ones, dropping some. This sample has 300,000 to 350,000 clones; roughly 8.8% occur once, and the top ten carry over 0.95%. Germline values: CDR1 SGHTA, CDR2 FQGNSA. This CDR3 contains 14 residues. The V gene lost 5 bases and the J gene lost 4 bases, with 11 bases spanning the gap. The sample taken for sequencing was central memory CD4+ T cells from blood. The chain has TRBV7-2 and TRBJ2-2; D remains unclear. This clonotype originated in a man younger than 40 with type 1 diabetes. The CDR3 sequence: CASSPQRLTGELFF. CDR3 in DNA: TGTGCCAGCAGCCCCCAGCGCCTCACCGGGGAGCTGTTTTTT.